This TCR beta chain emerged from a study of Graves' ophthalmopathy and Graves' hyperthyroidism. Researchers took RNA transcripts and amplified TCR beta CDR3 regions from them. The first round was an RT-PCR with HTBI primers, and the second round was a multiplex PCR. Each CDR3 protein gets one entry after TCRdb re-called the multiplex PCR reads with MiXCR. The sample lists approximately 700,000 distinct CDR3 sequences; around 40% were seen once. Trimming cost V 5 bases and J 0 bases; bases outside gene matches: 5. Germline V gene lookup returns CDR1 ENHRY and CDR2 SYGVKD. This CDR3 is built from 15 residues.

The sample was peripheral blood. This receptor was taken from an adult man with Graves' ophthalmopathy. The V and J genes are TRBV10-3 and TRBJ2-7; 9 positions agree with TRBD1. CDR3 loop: CAISSGTGSSYEQYF. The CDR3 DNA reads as TGTGCCATCAGTTCCGGGACAGGGAGCTCCTACGAGCAGTACTTC.